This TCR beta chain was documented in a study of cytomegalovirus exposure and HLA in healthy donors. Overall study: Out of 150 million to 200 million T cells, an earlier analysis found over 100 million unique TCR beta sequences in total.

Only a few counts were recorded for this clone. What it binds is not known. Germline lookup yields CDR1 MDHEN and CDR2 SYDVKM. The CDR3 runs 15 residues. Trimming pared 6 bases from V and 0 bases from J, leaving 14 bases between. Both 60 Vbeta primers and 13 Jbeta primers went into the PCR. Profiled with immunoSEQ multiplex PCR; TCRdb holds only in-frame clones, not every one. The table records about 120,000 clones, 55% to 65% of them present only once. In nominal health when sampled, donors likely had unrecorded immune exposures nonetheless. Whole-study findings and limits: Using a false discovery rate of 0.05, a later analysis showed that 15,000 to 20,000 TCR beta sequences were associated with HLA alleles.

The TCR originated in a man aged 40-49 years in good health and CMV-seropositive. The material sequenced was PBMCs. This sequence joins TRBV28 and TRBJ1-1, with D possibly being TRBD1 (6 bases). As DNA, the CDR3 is TGTGCCAGCAGGCGCCGGACAGCCATGAACACTGAAGCTTTCTTT. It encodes CASRRRTAMNTEAFF. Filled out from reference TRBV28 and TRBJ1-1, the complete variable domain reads DVKVTQSSRYLVKRTGEKVFLECVQDMDHENMFWYRQDPGLGLRLIYFSYDVKMKEKGDIPEGYSVSREKKERFSLILESASTNQTSMYLCASRRRTAMNTEAFFGQGTRLTVV.